Here is one TCR beta chain with its context. The record originates from a study of blood T cell repertoires in COVID-19. Per the original methods: Reference gene primer amplification yielded estimated nucleated cell counts. Repertoires were generated with immunoSEQ multiplex PCR, while TCRdb's copy carries only in-frame clones and drops some. The D gene and trimming were derived from the DNA, and the V and J assignments and clone size from that table. The sample has 230,000 or so clones; nearly 90% are singletons. Trimming shortened V by 5 bases and J by 5 bases, and 13 bases separated the two germline ends. The CDR3 sequence is 14 residues long. Germline V gene data show CDR1 as LNHNV and CDR2 as YYDKDF (reference sequence).

The source is a woman in her sixties or seventies with COVID-19, enrolled during active disease. The chain couples TRBV15 to TRBJ1-5, with a possible D match to TRBD1 (6 bases). Input material: peripheral blood. CDR3 in amino acids: CATSGGGGDQPQHF. CDR3 bases: TGTGCCACCAGCGGAGGTGGGGGCGATCAGCCCCAGCATTTT. Filled out from reference TRBV15 and TRBJ1-5, the complete variable domain reads DAMVIQNPRYQVTQFGKPVTLSCSQTLNHNVMYWYQQKSSQAPKLLFHYYDKDFNNEADTPDNFQSRRPNTSFCFLDIRSPGLGDTAMYLCATSGGGGDQPQHFGDGTRLSIL.